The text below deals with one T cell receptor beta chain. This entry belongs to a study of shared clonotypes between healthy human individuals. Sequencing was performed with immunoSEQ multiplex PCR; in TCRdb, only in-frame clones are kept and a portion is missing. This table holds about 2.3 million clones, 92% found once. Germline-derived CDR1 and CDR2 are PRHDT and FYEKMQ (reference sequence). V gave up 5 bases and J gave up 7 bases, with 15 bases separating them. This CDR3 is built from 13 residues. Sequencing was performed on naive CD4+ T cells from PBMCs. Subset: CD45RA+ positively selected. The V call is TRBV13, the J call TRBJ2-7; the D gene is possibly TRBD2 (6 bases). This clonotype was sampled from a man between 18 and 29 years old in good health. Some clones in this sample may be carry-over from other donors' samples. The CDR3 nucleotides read TGTGCCAGCAGCCCCCGGATCGCGGGGGAGCAGTACTTC. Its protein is CASSPRIAGEQYF. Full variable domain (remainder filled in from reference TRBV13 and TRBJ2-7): AAGVIQSPRHLIKEKRETATLKCYPIPRHDTVYWYQQGPGQDPQFLISFYEKMQSDKGSIPDRFSAQQFSDYHSELNMSSLELGDSALYFCASSPRIAGEQYFGPGTRLTVT.